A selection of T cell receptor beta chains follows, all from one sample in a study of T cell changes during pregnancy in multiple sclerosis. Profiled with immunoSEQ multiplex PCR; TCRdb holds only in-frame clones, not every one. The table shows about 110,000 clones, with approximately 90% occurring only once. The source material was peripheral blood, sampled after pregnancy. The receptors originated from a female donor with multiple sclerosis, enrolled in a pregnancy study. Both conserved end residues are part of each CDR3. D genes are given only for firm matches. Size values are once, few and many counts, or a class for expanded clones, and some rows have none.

TGCGCCAGCAGCGCCGGGGGGACCCAGTACTTC CASSAGGTQYF - TRBJ2-5 11 TRBV5-1 -
TGTGCCAGCAACCTACGGGCGGGGGGCCCTGGGGAGCTGTTTTTT CASNLRAGGPGELFF TRBD2 TRBJ2-2 15 TRBV2 once
TGTGCCAGTAGCCTGACAATTCCGGTTGAAAAACTGTTTTTT CASSLTIPVEKLFF - TRBJ1-4 14 TRBV19 once
TGTGCCAGCAGCCCAAGGGGGAATGAAAAACTGTTTTTT CASSPRGNEKLFF - TRBJ1-4 13 TRBV7-9 -
TGTGCCAGCAGCGCCGTAATAGAGACTACACAGTACTTC CASSAVIETTQYF - TRBJ2-5 13 TRBV7-6 -
TGCGCCAGCAGCCAAGATGGCTCGAGGGGGTACTACGAGCAGTACTTC CASSQDGSRGYYEQYF - TRBJ2-7 16 TRBV4-1 -
TGTGCCATCAGGGGAGGGGGCTCTGGAAACACCATATATTTT CAIRGGGSGNTIYF - TRBJ1-3 14 TRBV10-3 -
TGCGCCAGCAGCGTGGACAGGGGAGACTATGGCTACACCTTC CASSVDRGDYGYTF TRBD1 TRBJ1-2 14 TRBV5-1 -
TGTGCCAGCAACTTAGGCGGGAGGATAGCGGGGGTTTTAGATACGCAGTATTTT CASNLGGRIAGVLDTQYF TRBD2 TRBJ2-3 18 TRBV13 -
TGTGCCAGCTCACCTGAGGGTAGCTCCTACAATGAGCAGTTCTTC CASSPEGSSYNEQFF - TRBJ2-1 15 TRBV18 once
TGTGCCAGCAGTTCCGGACAGTATTACTACGAGCAGTACTTC CASSSGQYYYEQYF - TRBJ2-7 14 TRBV7-8 -
TGCGCCAGCAGTGAGCGGCCCGCGGGGAACACCATATATTTT CASSERPAGNTIYF - TRBJ1-3 14 TRBV10-1 few
TGTGCCAGCAGCGTAGATTGGGTAACTACCTACGAGCAGTACTTC CASSVDWVTTYEQYF - TRBJ2-7 15 TRBV9 -
TGCGCCAGCAGCTTGTCTGCGGAGAGGAAAAACACCATATATTTT CASSLSAERKNTIYF - TRBJ1-3 15 TRBV5-1 once
TGTGCCACCAGCAGGATCTCCGGGACAGGGAGTTCACCCCTCCACTTT CATSRISGTGSSPLHF TRBD1 TRBJ1-6 16 TRBV15 -
TGCGCCAGCAGCCAAGCGCAGGGTAGTGGGGCCAACGTCCTGACTTTC CASSQAQGSGANVLTF - TRBJ2-6 16 TRBV4-1 -
TGTGCCAGCAGCGCTGAGCGTGTTGGGGCCCGCTACGAGCAGTACTTC CASSAERVGARYEQYF - TRBJ2-7 16 TRBV9 -
TGTGCCAGCAGCCCCGGGGCCTACGAGCAGTACTTC CASSPGAYEQYF - TRBJ2-7 12 TRBV7-6 few
TGTGCCAGCAGCATAAATAGCGGGGGGGCCATTCTCTTC CASSINSGGAILF TRBD2 TRBJ2-1 13 TRBV7-2 -
TGTGCCAGCAGCTTAGGTTTAGCCACCCACCAAGAGACCCAGTACTTC CASSLGLATHQETQYF - TRBJ2-5 16 TRBV7-6 -
TGTGCCAGCAGCATCCCTTACAGGGGAGCTAGCTATGGCTACACCTTC CASSIPYRGASYGYTF TRBD1 TRBJ1-2 16 TRBV9 -
TGTGCCAGCAGCTCACCGGGACAGGGACTGCCTAATGAAAAACTGTTTTTT CASSSPGQGLPNEKLFF TRBD1 TRBJ1-4 17 TRBV5-6 -
TGTGCCAGCACGGTGGGGCGGGGCAGCACAGATACGCAGTATTTT CASTVGRGSTDTQYF - TRBJ2-3 15 TRBV4-2 -
TGTGCCAGCAGTTCAGGGTTTACCACTGAAGCTTTCTTT CASSSGFTTEAFF - TRBJ1-1 13 TRBV7-3 -
TGTGCCAGTAGTGTGGACAGGGGAGTGGAGACCCAGTACTTC CASSVDRGVETQYF TRBD1 TRBJ2-5 14 TRBV19 -
TGTGCCAGCAGCTCCAGACTAGCGCACACCACAGATACGCAGTATTTT CASSSRLAHTTDTQYF TRBD2 TRBJ2-3 16 TRBV11-2 -
TGTGCCACCAGCTCCCAACGAGGGCCGCAGCCCCAGCATTTT CATSSQRGPQPQHF - TRBJ1-5 14 TRBV15 once
TGTGCCAGCAGCTTATCTCCTAGCGGGGACGCTAGCTCCTACAATGAGCAGTTCTTC CASSLSPSGDASSYNEQFF TRBD2 TRBJ2-1 19 TRBV7-6 -
TGTGCCAGCATCCCCAGGGGGAGCAACTATGGCTACACCTTC CASIPRGSNYGYTF TRBD1 TRBJ1-2 14 TRBV13 -
TGTGCCAGTAGTATGGGAGGGTTTGAAACTGAAGCTTTCTTT CASSMGGFETEAFF - TRBJ1-1 14 TRBV19 once
TGTGCCAGCAGCCGACCCGGACATATCGACGAGCAGTACTTC CASSRPGHIDEQYF - TRBJ2-7 14 TRBV7-6 -
TGCGCCAGCAGCCAAGGCCCAGGGGCGAACACCGGGGAGCTGTTTTTT CASSQGPGANTGELFF - TRBJ2-2 16 TRBV4-1 -
TGTGCCAGCAGCTTACCCCCGGGACTCTTCGGGGGCACTGAAGCTTTCTTT CASSLPPGLFGGTEAFF - TRBJ1-1 17 TRBV7-8 -
TGTGCCAGCGAGAACCCTTCGGACATCCAACAGTACTTC CASENPSDIQQYF - TRBJ2-7 13 TRBV6-1 once
TGTGCCAGCAGTTTATCGACGCAGGTTGATCAGCCCCAGCATTTT CASSLSTQVDQPQHF - TRBJ1-5 15 TRBV27 -
TGTGCCAGCAGCTCCGGGACAGGGAGTGCTACAGATACGCAGTATTTT CASSSGTGSATDTQYF TRBD1 TRBJ2-3 16 TRBV7-3 -
TGTGCCAGCAGCGTAGGAAGGGGTGAGACTGGAAACACCATATATTTT CASSVGRGETGNTIYF - TRBJ1-3 16 TRBV9 -
TGTGCCAGCAGCGGGACTTATAGCAATCAGCCCCAGCATTTT CASSGTYSNQPQHF - TRBJ1-5 14 TRBV6-6 -
TGTGCCAGCAGTGGAACAGGGACAGGAAACACCATATATTTT CASSGTGTGNTIYF - TRBJ1-3 14 TRBV2 -
TGTGCCAGCAGCTTGGGGGACAGGGGTCATGGTAGCGGCTACACCTTC CASSLGDRGHGSGYTF TRBD1 TRBJ1-2 16 TRBV7-9 -
TGTGCCTGGAGTGTAGGGGCCAATGAGCAGTTCTTC CAWSVGANEQFF - TRBJ2-1 12 TRBV30 -
TGTGCCAGCAGTGATGACAGGGCGATCTACGAGCAGTACTTC CASSDDRAIYEQYF TRBD1 TRBJ2-7 14 TRBV25-1 -
TGTGCCAGCAGCGTAGTCGGGGGGGCTCCGGATACGCAGTATTTT CASSVVGGAPDTQYF TRBD2 TRBJ2-3 15 TRBV9 -
TGTGCCAGCAGTGGGCATTCCGGGGAGCTGTTTTTT CASSGHSGELFF - TRBJ2-2 12 TRBV25-1 few
TGTGCCAGCAGCCTACAGGGTTGGGAGACCCAGTACTTC CASSLQGWETQYF - TRBJ2-5 13 TRBV6-5 -
TGCGCCAGCAGCCCAACGACAGGGGGAGAAATTTCCTACGAGCAGTACTTC CASSPTTGGEISYEQYF TRBD1 TRBJ2-7 17 TRBV4-1 -
TGTGCCTGGGGCGGTCGGGACAGGCGCCAAGCTAACTATGGCTACACCTTC CAWGGRDRRQANYGYTF TRBD1 TRBJ1-2 17 TRBV30 -
TGTGCCAGCTCACCACCGAAGCGGGGGTCCTACAATGAGCAGTTCTTC CASSPPKRGSYNEQFF TRBD2 TRBJ2-1 16 TRBV18 -
TGCGCCAGCAGTCCCTCCGGAGAGCCCCAGCATTTT CASSPSGEPQHF - TRBJ1-5 12 TRBV23-1 -
TGTGCCAGCAGCTTGGAATTCGGTTTAGGGGCTGAAGCTTTCTTT CASSLEFGLGAEAFF - TRBJ1-1 15 TRBV5-4 -
TGTGCCAGCAGCTTAGGGGGGGCCAAAGATACGCAGTATTTT CASSLGGAKDTQYF - TRBJ2-3 14 TRBV7-3 -
TGTGCCAGCAGCGTGGACAGCCCCTACGAGCAGTACTTC CASSVDSPYEQYF - TRBJ2-7 13 TRBV5-6 -
TGTGCCAGCAGTCTAGCGGGGGACCTCTACGAGCAGTACTTC CASSLAGDLYEQYF TRBD2 TRBJ2-7 14 TRBV6-4 -